The entry below gives a single TCR beta chain sequence along with its context. CDR1 is SGHRS and CDR2 is YFSETQ in the germline V gene. CDR3 length: 16 residues. Trimming shortened V by 4 bases and J by 0 bases, and 14 bases separated the two germline ends. The data were obtained in a study of T cell changes during pregnancy in multiple sclerosis. The assay was immunoSEQ multiplex PCR, and TCRdb's table has in-frame clones only and misses some. The top ten clones hold less than 0.4% of a sample with 37,000 or so clones, approximately 90% of them seen once. This sequence joins TRBV5-1 and TRBJ2-4; D is perhaps TRBD1 (5 bases). Sequenced here: CD4+ T cells from peripheral blood mononuclear cells, sampled in the second trimester of pregnancy. This clonotype was obtained from a female donor with multiple sclerosis, enrolled in a pregnancy study. CDR3 DNA: TGCGCCAGCAGCCCAAGACAGTTACTAGCCAAAAACATTCAGTACTTC. Its protein is CASSPRQLLAKNIQYF.